Only a few counts were recorded for the clone carrying this TCR beta chain. The target antigen is unknown. This sample is drawn from a study of cytotoxic CD8 clonotypes in ibrutinib-treated CLL. Study-wide results and caveats: Baseline levels were approached again at progression, after clonality had risen at ibrutinib response.

Assay used: immunoSEQ multiplex PCR; TCRdb lists only in-frame clones, some missing. Seen here are 13,000 to 15,000 clones, approximately 52% observed once, and the top ten hold roughly a third. The CDR3 covers 13 residues. V gave up 5 bases and J gave up 0 bases, with 5 bases separating them. CDR1 and CDR2 from the germline V gene are SGHAT and FQNNGV. The receptor's source is a human donor with chronic lymphocytic leukemia. V gene TRBV11-2 combines with J gene TRBJ2-1; no clear D gene. The specimen was PBMCs, collected at a 24-month disease-progression time point, from a patient treated with ibrutinib. CDR3 coding DNA: TGTGCCAGCAGCCCAAGCTCCTACAATGAGCAGTTCTTC. Translating it yields CASSPSSYNEQFF.